This T cell receptor (beta chain) originates from a study of beta chain features in type 1 diabetes. The CDR3 is made up of 14 amino acids. CDR1 GTSNPN and CDR2 SVGIG come from the germline V gene (reference sequence). Investigators reverse transcribed all isolated RNA, so they sequenced expressed TCRB transcripts. Repertoires were generated with immunoSEQ multiplex PCR, while TCRdb's copy carries only in-frame clones and drops some. In the table there are tens of thousands of clones, 30% to 35% of which are singletons. Concerning this clone itself: One end of the junction varies from germline; a read error may be responsible.

This receptor was obtained from a young woman in good health. The sequenced sample consisted of stem cell memory CD4+ T cells from blood. The V call is TRBV30, the J call TRBJ1-5; tentatively, D is TRBD1 (6 bases). CDR3 nucleotides: TGCGGGTGGGGGCGCGGGGGTAGCAATCAGCCCCAGCATTTT. It encodes CGWGRGGSNQPQHF.